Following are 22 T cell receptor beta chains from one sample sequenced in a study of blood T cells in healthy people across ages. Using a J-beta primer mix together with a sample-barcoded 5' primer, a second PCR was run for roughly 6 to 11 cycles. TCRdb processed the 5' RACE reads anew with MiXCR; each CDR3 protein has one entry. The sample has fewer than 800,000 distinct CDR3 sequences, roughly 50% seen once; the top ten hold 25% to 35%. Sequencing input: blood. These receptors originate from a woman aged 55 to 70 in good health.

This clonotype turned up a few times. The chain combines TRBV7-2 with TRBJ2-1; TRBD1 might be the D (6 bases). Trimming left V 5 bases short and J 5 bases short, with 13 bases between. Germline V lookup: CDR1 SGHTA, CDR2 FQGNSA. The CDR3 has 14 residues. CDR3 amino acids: CASSPGQVHNEQFF. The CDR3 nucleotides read TGTGCCAGCAGCCCGGGACAAGTACACAATGAGCAGTTCTTC.

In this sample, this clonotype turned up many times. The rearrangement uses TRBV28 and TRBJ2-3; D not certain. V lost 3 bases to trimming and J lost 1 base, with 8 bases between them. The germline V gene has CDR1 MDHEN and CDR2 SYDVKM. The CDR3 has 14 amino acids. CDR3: CASSFLSGTDTQYF. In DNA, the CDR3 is TGTGCCAGCAGTTTTTTGTCAGGCACAGATACGCAGTATTTT. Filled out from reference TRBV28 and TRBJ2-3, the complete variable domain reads DVKVTQSSRYLVKRTGEKVFLECVQDMDHENMFWYRQDPGLGLRLIYFSYDVKMKEKGDIPEGYSVSREKKERFSLILESASTNQTSMYLCASSFLSGTDTQYFGPGTRLTVL.

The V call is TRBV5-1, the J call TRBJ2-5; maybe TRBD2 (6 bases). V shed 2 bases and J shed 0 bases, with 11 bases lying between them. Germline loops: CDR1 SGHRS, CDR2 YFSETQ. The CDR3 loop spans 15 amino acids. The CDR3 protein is CASSFSGDYQETQYF. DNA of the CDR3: TGCGCCAGCAGCTTTTCCGGGGACTACCAAGAGACCCAGTACTTC.

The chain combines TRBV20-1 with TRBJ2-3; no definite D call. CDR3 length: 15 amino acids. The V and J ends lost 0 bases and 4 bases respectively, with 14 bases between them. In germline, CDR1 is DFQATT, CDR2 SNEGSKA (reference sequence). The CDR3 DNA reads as TGCAGTGCTAGAGATCCCCAGACCGGTTCAGATACGCAGTATTTT. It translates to CSARDPQTGSDTQYF.

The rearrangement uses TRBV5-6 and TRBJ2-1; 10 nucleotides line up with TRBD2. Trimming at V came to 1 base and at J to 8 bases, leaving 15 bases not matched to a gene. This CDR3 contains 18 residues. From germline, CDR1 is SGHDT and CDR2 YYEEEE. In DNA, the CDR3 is TGTGCCAGCAGCTTGTCTGTTGGGCTAGCGGGAGAAGGATATGAGCAGTTCTTC. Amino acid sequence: CASSLSVGLAGEGYEQFF.

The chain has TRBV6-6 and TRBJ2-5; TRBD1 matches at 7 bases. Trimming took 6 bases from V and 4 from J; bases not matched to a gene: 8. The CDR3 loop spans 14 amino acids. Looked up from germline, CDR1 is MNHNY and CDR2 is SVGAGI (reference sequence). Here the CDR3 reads CASRSTGVRETQYF. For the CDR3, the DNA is TGTGCCAGCAGATCAACAGGGGTCCGAGAGACCCAGTACTTC.

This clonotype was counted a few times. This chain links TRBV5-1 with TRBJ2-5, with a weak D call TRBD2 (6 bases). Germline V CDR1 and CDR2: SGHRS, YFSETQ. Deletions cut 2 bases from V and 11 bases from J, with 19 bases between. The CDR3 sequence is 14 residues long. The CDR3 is CASSLVDRTGEQYF. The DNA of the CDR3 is TGCGCCAGCAGCTTAGTTGACAGAACGGGAGAGCAGTACTTC.

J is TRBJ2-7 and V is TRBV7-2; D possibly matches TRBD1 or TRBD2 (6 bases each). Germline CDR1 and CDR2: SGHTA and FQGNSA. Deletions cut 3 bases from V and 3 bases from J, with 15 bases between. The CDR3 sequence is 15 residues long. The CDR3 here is CASSLAGTSYYEQYF. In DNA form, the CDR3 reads TGTGCCAGCAGCTTGGCGGGGACATCTTACTACGAGCAGTACTTC.

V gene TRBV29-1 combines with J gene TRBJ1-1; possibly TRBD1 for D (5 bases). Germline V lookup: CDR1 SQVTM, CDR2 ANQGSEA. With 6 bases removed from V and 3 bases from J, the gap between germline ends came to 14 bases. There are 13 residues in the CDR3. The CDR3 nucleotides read TGCAGCGTCGAAAGGGACCGTTACACTGAAGCTTTCTTT. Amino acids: CSVERDRYTEAFF.

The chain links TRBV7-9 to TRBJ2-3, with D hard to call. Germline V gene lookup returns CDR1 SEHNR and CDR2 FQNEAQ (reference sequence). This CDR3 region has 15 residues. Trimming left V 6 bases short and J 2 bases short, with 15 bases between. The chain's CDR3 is CASRPPQTATDTQYF. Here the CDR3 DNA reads TGTGCCAGCAGACCTCCTCAGACGGCCACAGATACGCAGTATTTT.

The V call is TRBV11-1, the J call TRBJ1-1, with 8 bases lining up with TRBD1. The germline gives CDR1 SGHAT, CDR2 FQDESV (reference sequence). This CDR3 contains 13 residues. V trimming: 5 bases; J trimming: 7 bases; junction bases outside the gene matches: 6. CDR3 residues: CASSADREGEAFF. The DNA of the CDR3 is TGTGCCAGCAGCGCGGACAGGGAAGGTGAAGCTTTCTTT. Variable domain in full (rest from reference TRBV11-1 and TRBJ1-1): EAEVAQSPRYKITEKSQAVAFWCDPISGHATLYWYRQILGQGPELLVQFQDESVVDDSQLPKDRFSAERLKGVDSTLKIQPAELGDSAMYLCASSADREGEAFFGQGTRLTVV.

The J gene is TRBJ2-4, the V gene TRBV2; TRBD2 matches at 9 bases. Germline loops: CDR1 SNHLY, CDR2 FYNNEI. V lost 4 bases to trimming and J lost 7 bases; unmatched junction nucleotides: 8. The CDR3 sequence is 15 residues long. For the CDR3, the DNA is TGTGCCAGCAGTGGGGGTGCGGGAGGGGCGAACATTCAGTACTTC. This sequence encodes CASSGGAGGANIQYF.

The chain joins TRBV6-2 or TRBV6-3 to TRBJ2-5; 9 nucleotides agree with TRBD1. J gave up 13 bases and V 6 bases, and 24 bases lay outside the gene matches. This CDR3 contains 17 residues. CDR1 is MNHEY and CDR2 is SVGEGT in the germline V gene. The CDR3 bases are TGTGCCAGCAGGCATAGCACTTCGGACAGGGGAGGCCGGATCGTGTACTTC. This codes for CASRHSTSDRGGRIVYF.

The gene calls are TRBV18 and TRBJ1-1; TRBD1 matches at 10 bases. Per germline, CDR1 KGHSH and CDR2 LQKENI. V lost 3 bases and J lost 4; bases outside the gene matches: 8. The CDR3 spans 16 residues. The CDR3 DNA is TGTGCCAGCTCACCCGGGACAGGGGAAGCGTCCACTGAAGCTTTCTTT. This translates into CASSPGTGEASTEAFF. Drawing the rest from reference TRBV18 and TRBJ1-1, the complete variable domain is NAGVMQNPRHLVRRRGQEARLRCSPMKGHSHVYWYRQLPEEGLKFMVYLQKENIIDESGMPKERFSAEFPKEGPSILRIQQVVRGDSAAYFCASSPGTGEASTEAFFGQGTRLTVV.

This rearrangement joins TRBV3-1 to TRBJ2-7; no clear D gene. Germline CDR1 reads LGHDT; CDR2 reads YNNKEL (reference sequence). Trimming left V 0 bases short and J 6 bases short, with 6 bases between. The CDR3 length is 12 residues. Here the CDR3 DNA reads TGTGCCAGCAGCCAAGACAACATCGAGCAGTACTTC. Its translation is CASSQDNIEQYF.

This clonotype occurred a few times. CDR3 in amino acids: CASSADRGRYGYTF. In DNA form, the CDR3 reads TGCGCCAGCAGCGCAGACAGGGGCCGATATGGCTACACCTTC. The rearrangement uses TRBV5-1 and TRBJ1-2; 8 bases line up with TRBD1. V gave up 4 bases and J gave up 5 bases; unmatched junction bases: 7. The CDR3 consists of 14 residues. The germline gives CDR1 SGHRS, CDR2 YFSETQ.

The CDR3 bases are TGTGCTAGTGGTTCGTTCTACCAGCGGGAGGGGGTCACAGATACGCAGTATTTT. The encoded protein is CASGSFYQREGVTDTQYF. The rearrangement joins TRBV12-5 to TRBJ2-3; 10 nucleotides align to TRBD2. This CDR3 contains 18 residues. Per germline, CDR1 LGHNT and CDR2 FRNRAP. J gave up 2 bases and V 4 bases, and 12 bases lay outside the gene matches.

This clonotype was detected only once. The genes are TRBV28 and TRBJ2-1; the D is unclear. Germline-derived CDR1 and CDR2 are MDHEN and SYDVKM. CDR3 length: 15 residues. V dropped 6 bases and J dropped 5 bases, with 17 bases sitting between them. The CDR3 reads CASSLQNDGDNEQFF. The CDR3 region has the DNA TGTGCCAGCAGCCTCCAAAACGACGGCGACAATGAGCAGTTCTTC.

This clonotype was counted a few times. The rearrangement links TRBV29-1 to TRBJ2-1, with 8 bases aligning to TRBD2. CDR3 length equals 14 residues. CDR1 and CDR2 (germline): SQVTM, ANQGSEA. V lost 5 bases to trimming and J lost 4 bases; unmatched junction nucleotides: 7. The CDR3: CSVILAGRYNEQFF. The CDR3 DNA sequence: TGCAGCGTTATTCTAGCGGGCAGATACAATGAGCAGTTCTTC.

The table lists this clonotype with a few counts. The CDR3 reads CAIRRNYEQYF. The CDR3 DNA reads TGTGCCATCAGGAGGAACTACGAGCAGTACTTC. The chain carries TRBV10-3 and TRBJ2-7; D gene uncertain. Trimming removed 6 bases at V and 3 bases at J, with 6 bases between. Germline CDR1 and CDR2: ENHRY and SYGVKD. The CDR3 extends over 11 amino acids.

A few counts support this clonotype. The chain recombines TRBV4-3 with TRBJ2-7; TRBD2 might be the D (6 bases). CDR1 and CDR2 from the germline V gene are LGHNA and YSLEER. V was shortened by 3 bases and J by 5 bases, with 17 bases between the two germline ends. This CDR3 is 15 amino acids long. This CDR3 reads CASSQTGAQSDEQYF. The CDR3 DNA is TGCGCCAGCAGCCAGACGGGAGCCCAATCCGACGAGCAGTACTTC.

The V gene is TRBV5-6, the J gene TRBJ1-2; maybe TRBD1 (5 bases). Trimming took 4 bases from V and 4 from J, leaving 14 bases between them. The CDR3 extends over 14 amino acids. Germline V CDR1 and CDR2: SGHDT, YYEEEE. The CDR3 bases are TGTGCCAGCAGCATAGGACATAACCCCTATGGCTACACCTTC. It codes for CASSIGHNPYGYTF.